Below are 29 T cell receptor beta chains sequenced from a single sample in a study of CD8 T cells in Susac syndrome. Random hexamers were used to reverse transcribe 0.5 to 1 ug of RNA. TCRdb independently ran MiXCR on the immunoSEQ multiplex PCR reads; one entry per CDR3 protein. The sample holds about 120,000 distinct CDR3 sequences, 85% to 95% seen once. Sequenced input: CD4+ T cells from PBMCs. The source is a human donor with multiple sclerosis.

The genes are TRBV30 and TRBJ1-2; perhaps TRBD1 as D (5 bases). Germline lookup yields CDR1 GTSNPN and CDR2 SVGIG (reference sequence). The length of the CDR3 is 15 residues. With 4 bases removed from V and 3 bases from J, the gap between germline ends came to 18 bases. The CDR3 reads CAWTPTRGGDYGYTF. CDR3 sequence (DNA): TGTGCCTGGACCCCGACCCGAGGAGGGGACTATGGCTACACCTTC.

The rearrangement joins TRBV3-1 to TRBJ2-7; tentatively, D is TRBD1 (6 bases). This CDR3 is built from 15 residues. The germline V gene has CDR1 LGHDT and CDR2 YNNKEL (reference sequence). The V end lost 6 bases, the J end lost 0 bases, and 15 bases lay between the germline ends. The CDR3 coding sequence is TGTGCCAGCAGTTTCACCTGGGACATCTCCTACGAGCAGTACTTC. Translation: CASSFTWDISYEQYF.

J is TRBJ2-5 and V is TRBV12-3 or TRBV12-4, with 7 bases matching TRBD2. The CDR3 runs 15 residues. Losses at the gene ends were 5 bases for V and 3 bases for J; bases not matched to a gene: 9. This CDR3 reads CASSLYSSGEETQYF. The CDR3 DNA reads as TGTGCCAGCAGTCTGTACTCTAGCGGTGAAGAGACCCAGTACTTC.

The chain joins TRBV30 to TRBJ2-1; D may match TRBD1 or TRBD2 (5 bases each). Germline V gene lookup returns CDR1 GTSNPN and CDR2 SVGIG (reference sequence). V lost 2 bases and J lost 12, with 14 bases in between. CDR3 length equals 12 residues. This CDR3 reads CAWSPGDGGQFF. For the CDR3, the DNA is TGTGCCTGGAGTCCCGGGGACGGTGGGCAGTTCTTC.

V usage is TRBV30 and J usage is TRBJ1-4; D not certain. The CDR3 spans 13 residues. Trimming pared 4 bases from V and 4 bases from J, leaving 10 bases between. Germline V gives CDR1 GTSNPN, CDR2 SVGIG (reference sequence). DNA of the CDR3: TGTGCCTGGAAGGTTTATTATAATGAAAAACTGTTTTTT. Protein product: CAWKVYYNEKLFF.

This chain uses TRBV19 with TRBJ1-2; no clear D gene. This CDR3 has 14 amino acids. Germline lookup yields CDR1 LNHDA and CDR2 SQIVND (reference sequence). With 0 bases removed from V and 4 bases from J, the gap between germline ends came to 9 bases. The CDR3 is CASSIDLDRYGYTF. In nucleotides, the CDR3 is TGTGCCAGTAGTATAGATTTGGACCGCTATGGCTACACCTTC. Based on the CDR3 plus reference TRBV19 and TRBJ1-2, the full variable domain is DGGITQSPKYLFRKEGQNVTLSCEQNLNHDAMYWYRQDPGQGLRLIYYSQIVNDFQKGDIAEGYSVSREKKESFPLTVTSAQKNPTAFYLCASSIDLDRYGYTFGSGTRLTVV.

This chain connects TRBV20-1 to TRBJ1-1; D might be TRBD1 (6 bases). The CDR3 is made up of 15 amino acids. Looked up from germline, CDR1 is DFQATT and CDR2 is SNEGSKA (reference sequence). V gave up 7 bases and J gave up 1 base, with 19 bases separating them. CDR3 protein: CSDPGHWGWNTEAFF. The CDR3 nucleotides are TGCAGTGACCCGGGACACTGGGGATGGAACACTGAAGCTTTCTTT.

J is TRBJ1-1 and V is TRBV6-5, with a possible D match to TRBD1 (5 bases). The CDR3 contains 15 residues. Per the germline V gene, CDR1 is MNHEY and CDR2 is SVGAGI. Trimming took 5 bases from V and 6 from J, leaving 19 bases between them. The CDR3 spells CASSPLKGWVAEAFF. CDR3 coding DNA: TGTGCCAGCAGTCCCTTAAAGGGGTGGGTCGCTGAAGCTTTCTTT.

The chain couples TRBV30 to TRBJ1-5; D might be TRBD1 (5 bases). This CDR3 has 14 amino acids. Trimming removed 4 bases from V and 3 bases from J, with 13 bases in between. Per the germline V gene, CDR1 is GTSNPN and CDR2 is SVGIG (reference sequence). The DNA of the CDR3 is TGTGCCTGGAATCCCATGGGGGTCAATCAGCCCCAGCATTTT. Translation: CAWNPMGVNQPQHF.

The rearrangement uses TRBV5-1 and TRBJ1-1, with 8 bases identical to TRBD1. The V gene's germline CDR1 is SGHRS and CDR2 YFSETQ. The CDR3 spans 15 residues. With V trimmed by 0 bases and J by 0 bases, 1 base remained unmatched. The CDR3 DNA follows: TGCGCCAGCAGCTTGGTACAGGGGGTGAACACTGAAGCTTTCTTT. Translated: CASSLVQGVNTEAFF.

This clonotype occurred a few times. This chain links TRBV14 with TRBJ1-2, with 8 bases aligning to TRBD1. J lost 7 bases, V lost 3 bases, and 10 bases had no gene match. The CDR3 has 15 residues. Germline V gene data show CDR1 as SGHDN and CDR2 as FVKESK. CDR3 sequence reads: CASSHGTGTGAGYTF. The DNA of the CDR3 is TGTGCCAGCAGCCATGGCACCGGGACAGGCGCTGGCTACACCTTC.

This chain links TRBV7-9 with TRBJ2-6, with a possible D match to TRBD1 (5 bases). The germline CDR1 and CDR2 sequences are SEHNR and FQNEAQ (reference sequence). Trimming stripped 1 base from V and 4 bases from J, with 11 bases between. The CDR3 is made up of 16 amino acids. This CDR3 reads CASSLERNRGANVLTF. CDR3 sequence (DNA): TGTGCCAGCAGCTTAGAACGGAACAGGGGGGCCAACGTCCTGACTTTC.

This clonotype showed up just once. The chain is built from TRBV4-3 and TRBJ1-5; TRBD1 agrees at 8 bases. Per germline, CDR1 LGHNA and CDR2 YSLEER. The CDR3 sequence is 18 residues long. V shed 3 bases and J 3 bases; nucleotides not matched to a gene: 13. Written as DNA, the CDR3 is TGCGCCAGCAGCCAGCAAGCAGCCAGGGGGCTCCACAATCAGCCCCAGCATTTT. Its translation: CASSQQAARGLHNQPQHF.

The CDR3: CASSHGAANTEAFF. In DNA, the CDR3 is TGTGCCAGCAGTCATGGAGCGGCGAACACTGAAGCTTTCTTT. The gene calls are TRBV7-2 and TRBJ1-1; unclear D gene. CDR3 length: 14 residues. Per germline, CDR1 SGHTA and CDR2 FQGNSA. Trimming removed 6 bases from V and 1 base from J, with 12 bases in between.

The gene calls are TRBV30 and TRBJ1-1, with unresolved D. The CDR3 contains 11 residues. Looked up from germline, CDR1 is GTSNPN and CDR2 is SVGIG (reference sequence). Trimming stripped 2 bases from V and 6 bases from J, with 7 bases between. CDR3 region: CAWSFRAEAFF. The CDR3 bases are TGTGCCTGGAGTTTTAGGGCTGAAGCTTTCTTT.

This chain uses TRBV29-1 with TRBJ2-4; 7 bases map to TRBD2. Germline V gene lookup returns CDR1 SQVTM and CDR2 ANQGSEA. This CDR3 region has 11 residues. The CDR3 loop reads CGGTKGNIQYF. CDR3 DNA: TGCGGGGGGACTAAAGGAAACATTCAGTACTTC.

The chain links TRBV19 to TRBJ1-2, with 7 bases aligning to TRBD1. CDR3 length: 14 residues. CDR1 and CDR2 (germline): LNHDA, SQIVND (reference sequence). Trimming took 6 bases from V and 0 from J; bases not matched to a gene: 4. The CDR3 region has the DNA TGTGCCAGTAGCAGACAGGGTACTAACTATGGCTACACCTTC. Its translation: CASSRQGTNYGYTF.

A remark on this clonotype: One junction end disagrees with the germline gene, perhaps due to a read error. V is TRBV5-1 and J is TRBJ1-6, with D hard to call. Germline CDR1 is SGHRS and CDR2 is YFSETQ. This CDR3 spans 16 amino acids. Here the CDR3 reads CASSLVSGLLNSPLHF. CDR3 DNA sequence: TGCGCCAGCAGCTTGGTTTCGGGCCTCCTTAATTCCCCCCTCCACTTT.

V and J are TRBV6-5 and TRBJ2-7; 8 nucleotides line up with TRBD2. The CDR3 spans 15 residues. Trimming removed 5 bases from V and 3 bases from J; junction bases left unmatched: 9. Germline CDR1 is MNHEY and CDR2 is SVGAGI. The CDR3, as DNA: TGTGCCAGCAGTCCAGCCGGGACTAGGAACTACGAGCAGTACTTC. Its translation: CASSPAGTRNYEQYF.

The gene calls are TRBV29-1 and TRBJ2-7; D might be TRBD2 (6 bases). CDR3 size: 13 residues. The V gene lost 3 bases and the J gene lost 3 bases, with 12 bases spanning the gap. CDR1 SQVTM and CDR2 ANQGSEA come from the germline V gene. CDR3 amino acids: CSVEAGGRYEQYF. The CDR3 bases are TGCAGCGTTGAGGCAGGAGGGCGCTACGAGCAGTACTTC.

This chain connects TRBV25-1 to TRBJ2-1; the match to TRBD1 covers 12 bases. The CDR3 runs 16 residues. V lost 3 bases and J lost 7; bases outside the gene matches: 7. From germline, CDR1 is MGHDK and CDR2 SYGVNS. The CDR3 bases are TGTGCCAGCAGTGATCCGGGGACAGGGGGCCGGAATGAGCAGTTCTTC. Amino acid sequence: CASSDPGTGGRNEQFF.

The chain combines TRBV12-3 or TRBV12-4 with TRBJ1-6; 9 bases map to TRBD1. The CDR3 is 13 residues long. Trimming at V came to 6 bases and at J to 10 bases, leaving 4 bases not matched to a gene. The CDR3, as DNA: TGTGCCAGCAGCCGGGACAGGGACTCACCCCTCCACTTT. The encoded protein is CASSRDRDSPLHF.

CDR3 sequence reads: CASTAWANTDTQYF. The CDR3 DNA sequence: TGTGCCAGCACCGCTTGGGCCAACACAGATACGCAGTATTTT. The rearrangement uses TRBV2 and TRBJ2-3, with D hard to call. Germline CDR1 and CDR2: SNHLY and FYNNEI. This CDR3 region has 14 residues. Trimming pared 7 bases from V and 2 bases from J, leaving 13 bases between.

In DNA, the CDR3 is TGTGCCACCAAACTTAGCAGGGGAGATTACAATGAGCAGTTCTTC. Translation: CATKLSRGDYNEQFF. This chain links TRBV15 with TRBJ2-1; maybe TRBD1 (6 bases). The ends were cut back, 7 bases at V and 4 bases at J, with 17 bases in the middle. Germline V CDR1 and CDR2: LNHNV, YYDKDF (reference sequence). The CDR3 has 15 amino acids.

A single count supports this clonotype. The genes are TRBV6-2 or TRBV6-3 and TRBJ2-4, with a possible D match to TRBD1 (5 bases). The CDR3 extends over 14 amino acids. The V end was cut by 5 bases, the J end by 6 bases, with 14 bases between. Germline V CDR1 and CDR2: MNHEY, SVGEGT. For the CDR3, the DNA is TGTGCCAGCAGTAGCCCCCAAGGGGTAAACATTCAGTACTTC. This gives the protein CASSSPQGVNIQYF.

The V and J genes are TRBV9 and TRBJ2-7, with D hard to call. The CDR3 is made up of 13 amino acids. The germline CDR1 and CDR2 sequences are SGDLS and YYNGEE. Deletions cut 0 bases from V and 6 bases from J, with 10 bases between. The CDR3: CASSVALAAEQYF. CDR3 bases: TGTGCCAGCAGCGTAGCATTGGCGGCCGAGCAGTACTTC.

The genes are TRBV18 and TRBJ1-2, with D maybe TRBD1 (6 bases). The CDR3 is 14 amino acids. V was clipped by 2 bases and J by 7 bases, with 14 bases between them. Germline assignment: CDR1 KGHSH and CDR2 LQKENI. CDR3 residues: CASSPAGDLTGYTF. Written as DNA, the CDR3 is TGTGCCAGCTCACCAGCAGGGGATTTAACTGGCTACACCTTC.

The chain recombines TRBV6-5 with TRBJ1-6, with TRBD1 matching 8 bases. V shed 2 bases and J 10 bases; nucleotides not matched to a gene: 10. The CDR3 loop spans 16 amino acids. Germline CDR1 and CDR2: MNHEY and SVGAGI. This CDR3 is CASSYTAGTGRSPLHF. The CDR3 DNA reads TGTGCCAGCAGTTACACGGCCGGGACAGGTAGATCACCCCTCCACTTT.

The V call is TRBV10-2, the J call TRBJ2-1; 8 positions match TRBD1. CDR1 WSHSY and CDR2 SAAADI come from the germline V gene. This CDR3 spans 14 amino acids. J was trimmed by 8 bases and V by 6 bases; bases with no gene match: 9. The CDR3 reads CASRDGQGADEQFF. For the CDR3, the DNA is TGCGCCAGCAGAGACGGCCAGGGGGCGGATGAGCAGTTCTTC.